The 24 T cell receptor beta chains presented below share a single source sample, sequenced in a study of T cell responses to AZD1222 COVID-19 vaccine. TCRdb's table, derived via immunoSEQ multiplex PCR, lists solely in-frame clones and lacks some. The data hold 110,000 to 150,000 clones, with approximately 85% observed a single time. Source: peripheral blood, taken on day 0 of AZD1222 vaccination. Receptors were obtained from an adult in good health.

The gene calls are TRBV10-3 and TRBJ1-6; D uncertain. Germline CDR1 ENHRY, CDR2 SYGVKD. The CDR3 consists of 14 residues. V was pared by 6 bases and J by 0 bases, with 6 bases between. The CDR3 loop reads CAIRASSYNSPLHF. In DNA form, the CDR3 reads TGTGCCATCAGGGCGAGCTCCTATAATTCACCCCTCCACTTT.

V usage is TRBV15 and J usage is TRBJ1-2, with D unclear. In germline, CDR1 is LNHNV, CDR2 YYDKDF (reference sequence). V gave up 0 bases and J gave up 10 bases, with 12 bases separating them. This CDR3 contains 13 residues. CDR3: CATSRDSGLDYTF. CDR3 nucleotide sequence: TGTGCCACCAGCAGAGATAGCGGTTTGGACTACACCTTC.

The rearrangement joins TRBV27 to TRBJ2-3, with D unclear. Germline assignment: CDR1 MNHEY and CDR2 SMNVEV (reference sequence). The ends were cut back, 6 bases at V and 2 bases at J, with 12 bases in the middle. The CDR3 is 14 amino acids. In DNA, the CDR3 is TGTGCCAGCAGACCCCTTGGCACCACAGATACGCAGTATTTT. This sequence encodes CASRPLGTTDTQYF.

In this sample, this clone turned up many times. The chain carries TRBV4-2 and TRBJ1-3, with D unresolved. Germline CDR1 reads LGHNA; CDR2 reads YNFKEQ. V lost 0 bases and J lost 4, with 10 bases in between. The CDR3 loop spans 15 amino acids. The CDR3 DNA follows: TGTGCCAGCAGCCAAGAACTGTTTGCCGGAAACACCATATATTTT. This sequence encodes CASSQELFAGNTIYF.

The chain uses TRBV7-2 and TRBJ2-1; D is ambiguous. V dropped 1 base and J dropped 9 bases, with 10 bases sitting between them. This CDR3 is built from 13 residues. CDR1 is SGHTA, CDR2 FQGNSA, per germline. CDR3 coding DNA: TGTGCCAGCAGCTTAGATTTCCGGACTGAGCAGTTCTTC. Encoded protein: CASSLDFRTEQFF.

The chain joins TRBV2 to TRBJ1-5, with D possibly matching TRBD1 (5 bases). The CDR3 sequence is 13 residues long. V was clipped by 4 bases and J by 3 bases, with 7 bases between them. Germline CDR1 SNHLY, CDR2 FYNNEI. CDR3 nucleotides: TGTGCCAGCAGTGGGGACCTCAATCAGCCCCAGCATTTT. This sequence encodes CASSGDLNQPQHF.

This chain links TRBV12-3 or TRBV12-4 with TRBJ2-5; D perhaps matches TRBD1 (5 bases). The ends were cut back, 6 bases at V and 5 bases at J, with 13 bases in the middle. This CDR3 has 13 amino acids. CDR3 sequence (DNA): TGTGCCAGCAGACAGGACCCGGTGGAGACCCAGTACTTC. Its protein product is CASRQDPVETQYF.

J is TRBJ2-3 and V is TRBV7-9; TRBD2 aligns across 15 bases. Germline V gene data show CDR1 as SEHNR and CDR2 as FQNEAQ (reference sequence). The J segment lost 4 bases and the V segment lost 4 bases, leaving 6 bases of the junction unmatched. The CDR3 covers 17 residues. The CDR3 loop reads CASSSGLAGGIADTQYF. In DNA form, the CDR3 reads TGTGCCAGCAGCTCCGGACTAGCGGGAGGGATAGCAGATACGCAGTATTTT.

V is TRBV2 and J is TRBJ1-1; D is uncertain. Germline CDR1 SNHLY, CDR2 FYNNEI. The CDR3 is 14 amino acids. The V gene lost 5 bases and the J gene lost 1 base, with 11 bases spanning the gap. The CDR3 DNA is TGTGCCAGCAGTTCGGGCCGCTCGAACACTGAAGCTTTCTTT. It translates to CASSSGRSNTEAFF. Using reference TRBV2 and TRBJ1-1 for the parts outside the CDR3, the full variable domain is EPEVTQTPSHQVTQMGQEVILRCVPISNHLYFYWYRQILGQKVEFLVSFYNNEISEKSEIFDDQFSVERPDGSNFTLKIRSTKLEDSAMYFCASSSGRSNTEAFFGQGTRLTVV.

The chain links TRBV2 to TRBJ2-5; TRBD2 matches at 7 bases. The CDR3 is 14 amino acids. J was trimmed by 2 bases and V by 3 bases; bases with no gene match: 3. Germline V gene sequence: CDR1 SNHLY, CDR2 FYNNEI. CDR3 sequence (DNA): TGTGCCAGCAGTGAGGGGGGGGGACAAGAGACCCAGTACTTC. Its translation is CASSEGGGQETQYF.

V gene TRBV28 combines with J gene TRBJ1-6; unclear D gene. The CDR3 is 17 residues long. Germline lookup yields CDR1 MDHEN and CDR2 SYDVKM. The ends were cut back, 6 bases at V and 0 bases at J, with 15 bases in the middle. The CDR3 here is CASRPIHSSSYNSPLHF. The CDR3 region has the DNA TGTGCCAGCAGGCCCATACACAGTAGCTCCTATAATTCACCCCTCCACTTT.

The V gene is TRBV5-1, the J gene TRBJ2-1; TRBD2 matches 11 bases. Per germline, CDR1 SGHRS and CDR2 YFSETQ. There are 14 residues in the CDR3. Trimming took 1 base from V and 6 from J; bases not matched to a gene: 0. The CDR3 is CASSLTSGGNEQFF. The CDR3 DNA follows: TGCGCCAGCAGCTTGACTAGCGGGGGCAATGAGCAGTTCTTC.

The chain carries TRBV6-5 and TRBJ1-5; D gene ambiguous. This CDR3 is 15 amino acids long. CDR1 is MNHEY and CDR2 is SVGAGI in the germline V gene. Trimming took off 6 bases at V and 0 bases at J, with 12 bases between the two ends. CDR3 residues: CASRRTENSNQPQHF. The CDR3 region has the DNA TGTGCCAGCAGACGTACAGAGAATAGCAATCAGCCCCAGCATTTT.

The chain uses TRBV4-2 and TRBJ1-2; D is perhaps TRBD1 (5 bases). Germline lookup yields CDR1 LGHNA and CDR2 YNFKEQ. Trimming took off 0 bases at V and 7 bases at J, with 12 bases between the two ends. The CDR3 is made up of 14 amino acids. CDR3 sequence reads: CASSQDGTLAGYTF. CDR3 DNA: TGTGCCAGCAGCCAAGACGGGACGCTGGCTGGCTACACCTTC.

This clone appeared a single time. Mismatch with germline at one junction end may stem from a read error. The rearrangement joins TRBV2 to TRBJ1-1, with D perhaps matching TRBD1 (6 bases). In germline, CDR1 is SNHLY, CDR2 FYNNEI. This CDR3 has 14 amino acids. CDR3 in amino acids: CASREGGFYTEAFF. In nucleotides, the CDR3 is TGTGCCAGCAGGGAAGGGGGTTTCTACACTGAAGCTTTCTTT.

V and J are TRBV27 and TRBJ1-2; D is possibly TRBD1 (6 bases). Germline V gene sequence: CDR1 MNHEY, CDR2 SMNVEV (reference sequence). CDR3 size: 14 residues. Trimming stripped 3 bases from V and 2 bases from J, with 10 bases between. Here the CDR3 reads CASSFQGSNYGYTF. DNA of the CDR3: TGTGCCAGCAGTTTTCAGGGGTCGAACTATGGCTACACCTTC.

V is TRBV6-6 and J is TRBJ1-4; tentative D call: TRBD1 (5 bases). There are 15 residues in the CDR3. CDR1 and CDR2 (germline): MNHNY, SVGAGI (reference sequence). Trimming took 6 bases from V and 2 from J, leaving 13 bases between them. As DNA, the CDR3 is TGTGCCAGCAGGGGGTCGGGGGGTACTAATGAAAAACTGTTTTTT. Translated, it gives CASRGSGGTNEKLFF.

J is TRBJ2-7 and V is TRBV5-1; D may be TRBD2 (6 bases). Germline V gene data show CDR1 as SGHRS and CDR2 as YFSETQ. The CDR3 spans 15 residues. V was trimmed by 3 bases and J by 5 bases, leaving 18 bases between them. The CDR3 DNA follows: TGCGCCAGCAGCTCGGGACTCACATTCTGGGACGAGCAGTACTTC. Its translation is CASSSGLTFWDEQYF.

In this sample, this clone is medium-sized (0.01 to 0.1%). Other nucleotide sequences in the sample specify the same CDR3. V usage is TRBV28 and J usage is TRBJ1-3; D not resolved. V was pared by 1 base and J by 1 base, with 8 bases between. From germline, CDR1 is MDHEN and CDR2 SYDVKM. The CDR3 runs to 15 residues. CDR3 protein: CASSLFGSSGNTIYF. DNA of the CDR3: TGTGCCAGCAGTTTATTTGGGTCTTCTGGAAACACCATATATTTT.

This clone came up a few times. The gene calls are TRBV28 and TRBJ2-1; D remains unclear. The CDR3 runs 14 residues. The V end was cut by 4 bases, the J end by 4 bases, with 11 bases between. Germline CDR1 and CDR2: MDHEN and SYDVKM. This CDR3 is CASSSPGRYNEQFF. The DNA of the CDR3 is TGTGCCAGCAGTTCCCCAGGACGGTACAATGAGCAGTTCTTC.

This clone was picked up one time. The chain has TRBV14 and TRBJ2-7, with 13 nucleotides matching TRBD2. V shed 0 bases, J shed 7 bases, and the junction held 9 bases outside the gene matches. CDR3 length: 17 amino acids. Germline loops: CDR1 SGHDN, CDR2 FVKESK. The CDR3 DNA is TGTGCCAGCAGCCAAGACCCTGGACTAGCGGGAGTTTATGAGCAGTACTTC. It yields the protein CASSQDPGLAGVYEQYF. Supplemented by reference TRBV14 and TRBJ2-7, the full variable domain reads EAGVTQFPSHSVIEKGQTVTLRCDPISGHDNLYWYRRVMGKEIKFLLHFVKESKQDESGMPNNRFLAERTGGTYSTLKVQPAELEDSGVYFCASSQDPGLAGVYEQYFGPGTRLTVT.

V gene TRBV6-1 combines with J gene TRBJ2-5, with 9 bases aligning to TRBD1. Losses at the gene ends were 0 bases for V and 2 bases for J; bases not matched to a gene: 4. The germline V gene has CDR1 MNHNS and CDR2 SASEGT. CDR3 size: 16 residues. CDR3 nucleotide sequence: TGTGCCAGCAGTGAAGCCCCACAGGGGGCACAAGAGACCCAGTACTTC. Its translation is CASSEAPQGAQETQYF.

The chain joins TRBV6-5 to TRBJ1-5; D unclear. The CDR3 is 14 amino acids. The V and J ends lost 6 bases and 4 bases respectively, with 13 bases between them. Per germline, CDR1 MNHEY and CDR2 SVGAGI. For the CDR3, the DNA is TGTGCCAGCAGCCGGGCCACCGGTAATCAGCCCCAGCATTTT. Protein sequence: CASSRATGNQPQHF.

The gene calls are TRBV4-1 and TRBJ2-1, with 9 bases aligning to TRBD1. V dropped 4 bases and J dropped 7; count of bases not matched to a gene: 14. The germline V gene has CDR1 MGHRA and CDR2 YSYEKL. There are 17 residues in the CDR3. DNA for the CDR3: TGCGCCAGCAGCCTAGGAGGGTCGGGACAGGGTTTTAATGAGCAGTTCTTC. Its protein product is CASSLGGSGQGFNEQFF.